The text below deals with one TCR beta chain. The PCR was carried out with 60 Vbeta primers and 13 Jbeta primers. Authors' analysis steps: An analysis that came later counted some 80 million unique TCR beta chains, around 10 million shared. Sequencing used immunoSEQ multiplex PCR; TCRdb keeps in-frame clones, though not all of them. That table furnishes V, J and clone size, whereas the DNA furnished D and trimming. The sample consists of under 70,000 clones, 77% of them appearing once. The record originates from a study of cytomegalovirus exposure and HLA in healthy donors. The wider study: When 350 to 500 donors were genotyped, roughly four fifths of them were found to fall in the Caucasian-associated ancestry cluster.

The CDR3 spans 16 residues. Germline lookup yields CDR1 ENHRY and CDR2 SYGVKD. V lost 4 bases to trimming and J lost 3 bases; unmatched junction nucleotides: 7. These donors, healthy bone marrow donors, were studied. Donors had nominal health at sampling but likely had unrecorded immune exposures. V usage is TRBV10-3 and J usage is TRBJ2-4; 9 bases are a match to TRBD2. The sequencing input was PBMCs. The sequence was obtained from a female donor in good health and CMV-seronegative. CDR3 sequence reads: CAISGPSGDGKNIQYF. The DNA of the CDR3 is TGTGCCATCAGTGGACCTAGCGGGGATGGCAAAAACATTCAGTACTTC.